This passage covers 28 T cell receptor beta chains from one sample sequenced in a study of blood T cell repertoires in COVID-19. Repertoires were generated with immunoSEQ multiplex PCR, while TCRdb's copy carries only in-frame clones and drops some. Of 15,000 to 20,000 clones in the sample, about nine tenths are singletons; the top ten hold 11%. The sample comprised peripheral blood. The receptors were gathered from a human donor in a cohort sampled during active COVID-19.

This CDR3 reads CASSQESRNTIYF. The CDR3 nucleotides read TGTGCCAGCAGCCAAGAGAGCAGAAACACCATATATTTT. V is TRBV3-1 (or the pseudogene TRBV3-2) and J is TRBJ1-3; the D is unclear. The CDR3 extends over 13 amino acids. Trimming left V 0 bases short and J 5 bases short, with 5 bases between. The V gene's germline CDR1 is LGHDT and CDR2 YNNKEL (reference sequence).

This clone showed up just once. The chain uses TRBV19 and TRBJ1-5; the D gene is possibly TRBD1 (5 bases). The CDR3 length is 15 residues. The V gene's germline CDR1 is LNHDA and CDR2 SQIVND (reference sequence). Trimming shortened V by 4 bases and J by 0 bases, and 10 bases separated the two germline ends. The CDR3 loop reads CASSKGPYSNQPQHF. The CDR3 coding sequence is TGTGCCAGTAGTAAGGGGCCCTATAGCAATCAGCCCCAGCATTTT.

V usage is TRBV6-4 and J usage is TRBJ2-5, with D maybe TRBD2 (5 bases). This CDR3 region has 15 residues. Germline lookup yields CDR1 MRHNA and CDR2 SNTAGT. The V end was cut by 6 bases, the J end by 2 bases, with 16 bases between. CDR3: CASRKTGIAQETQYF. The CDR3 bases are TGTGCCAGCAGAAAAACCGGGATAGCACAAGAGACCCAGTACTTC.

The chain is built from TRBV19 and TRBJ1-5; 8 bases align to TRBD1. Germline V lookup: CDR1 LNHDA, CDR2 SQIVND (reference sequence). V shed 1 base and J 4 bases; nucleotides not matched to a gene: 0. This CDR3 has 14 amino acids. This chain's CDR3 is CASSIGQGNQPQHF. The CDR3 DNA is TGTGCCAGTAGTATAGGACAGGGGAATCAGCCCCAGCATTTT.

This chain joins TRBV5-1 and TRBJ1-2; a weak D match, TRBD1 (5 bases). V lost 0 bases and J lost 0, with 12 bases in between. The germline gives CDR1 SGHRS, CDR2 YFSETQ. This CDR3 is built from 16 residues. CDR3 region: CASSLAGGSPNYGYTF. The DNA for the CDR3 is TGCGCCAGCAGCTTGGCCGGGGGGAGTCCTAACTATGGCTACACCTTC. Full variable domain (rest looked up from reference TRBV5-1 and TRBJ1-2): KAGVTQTPRYLIKTRGQQVTLSCSPISGHRSVSWYQQTPGQGLQFLFEYFSETQRNKGNFPGRFSGRQFSNSRSEMNVSTLELGDSALYLCASSLAGGSPNYGYTFGSGTRLTVV.

In this sample, this clone turned up a few times. The V call is TRBV30, the J call TRBJ1-1; 9 positions agree with TRBD1. The CDR3 sequence is 16 residues long. The germline V gene has CDR1 GTSNPN and CDR2 SVGIG (reference sequence). After removal of 1 base from V and 6 bases from J, the junction contained 12 bases not matched to a gene. The chain's CDR3 is CAWSGMDRGLVAEAFF. The CDR3 nucleotides read TGTGCCTGGAGTGGGATGGACAGGGGCTTGGTGGCTGAAGCTTTCTTT.

The rearrangement links TRBV7-8 to TRBJ1-5; 9 bases match TRBD1. The CDR3 is 13 amino acids. The junction had 1 base not matched to a gene; V was cut back by 5 bases and J by 5 bases. Germline loops: CDR1 SGHVS, CDR2 FQNEAQ. CDR3 region: CASSRDRDQPQHF. Written as DNA, the CDR3 is TGTGCCAGCAGCAGGGACAGGGATCAGCCCCAGCATTTT.

The chain carries TRBV7-2 and TRBJ2-3; 7 nucleotides align to TRBD2. This CDR3 spans 17 amino acids. J gave up 2 bases and V 5 bases, and 13 bases lay outside the gene matches. Germline V lookup: CDR1 SGHTA, CDR2 FQGNSA. CDR3 DNA: TGTGCCAGCAGCCTAAAAGGGAGGGGACTCCTCACAGATACGCAGTATTTT. Translation: CASSLKGRGLLTDTQYF. Supplemented by reference TRBV7-2 and TRBJ2-3, the full variable domain reads GAGVSQSPSNKVTEKGKDVELRCDPISGHTALYWYRQSLGQGLEFLIYFQGNSAPDKSGLPSDRFSAERTGGSVSTLTIQRTQQEDSAVYLCASSLKGRGLLTDTQYFGPGTRLTVL.

The CDR3 sequence is CSAREFDGYTF. The CDR3 DNA sequence: TGCAGTGCTAGAGAATTCGATGGCTACACCTTC. The chain has TRBV20-1 and TRBJ1-2; D remains unclear. The germline gives CDR1 DFQATT, CDR2 SNEGSKA (reference sequence). The CDR3 is made up of 11 amino acids. The V end was cut by 0 bases, the J end by 6 bases, with 5 bases between.

The V and J genes are TRBV11-2 and TRBJ1-5, with D perhaps matching TRBD1 (5 bases). The V gene lost 1 base and the J gene lost 0 bases, with 7 bases spanning the gap. This CDR3 spans 15 amino acids. CDR1 is SGHAT, CDR2 FQNNGV, per germline. CDR3: CASSLVGDSNQPQHF. The DNA for the CDR3 is TGTGCCAGCAGCTTAGTAGGGGATAGCAATCAGCCCCAGCATTTT.

The chain employs TRBV27 and TRBJ1-6, with 9 positions matching TRBD1. Looked up from germline, CDR1 is MNHEY and CDR2 is SMNVEV (reference sequence). The CDR3 has 16 amino acids. Trimming took 5 bases from V and 7 from J; bases not matched to a gene: 9. The CDR3 bases are TGTGCCAGCAGTGGGTACAGGGGGCATGTGAATTCACCCCTCCACTTT. It specifies CASSGYRGHVNSPLHF.

The J gene is TRBJ1-2, the V gene TRBV5-4; 10 nucleotides agree with TRBD1. CDR1 and CDR2 (germline): SGHNT, YYREEE (reference sequence). The CDR3 has 15 amino acids. J lost 6 bases, V lost 5 bases, and 10 bases had no gene match. CDR3 sequence: CASSWGQGSRDGYTF. CDR3 coding DNA: TGTGCCAGCAGTTGGGGACAGGGGAGCAGGGATGGCTACACCTTC.

The chain employs TRBV6-1 and TRBJ1-4; 7 nucleotides line up with TRBD1. Germline assignment: CDR1 MNHNS and CDR2 SASEGT. This CDR3 contains 13 residues. The V gene end was trimmed by 2 bases and the J gene end by 8 bases; junction bases not matched to a gene: 2. The CDR3: CASSEPGGEKLFF. In nucleotides, the CDR3 is TGTGCCAGCAGTGAACCAGGGGGGGAAAAACTGTTTTTT.

Turning to this clone: This same CDR3 is encoded by further DNA sequences in the sample. V is TRBV19 and J is TRBJ1-2; 9 positions agree with TRBD1. V was pared by 6 bases and J by 3 bases, with 2 bases of the junction left unmatched. The length of the CDR3 is 13 residues. CDR1 and CDR2 (germline): LNHDA, SQIVND (reference sequence). The CDR3 DNA sequence: TGTGCCAGTAGGGGACAGGGTGACTATGGCTACACCTTC. Translated, it gives CASRGQGDYGYTF. Filled out from reference TRBV19 and TRBJ1-2, the complete variable domain reads DGGITQSPKYLFRKEGQNVTLSCEQNLNHDAMYWYRQDPGQGLRLIYYSQIVNDFQKGDIAEGYSVSREKKESFPLTVTSAQKNPTAFYLCASRGQGDYGYTFGSGTRLTVV.

The chain uses TRBV6-5 and TRBJ2-7; the match to TRBD1 covers 8 bases. Germline V gives CDR1 MNHEY, CDR2 SVGAGI. With 2 bases clipped from V and 4 bases from J, the junction kept 10 bases outside the gene matches. The CDR3 extends over 16 amino acids. The CDR3 loop reads CASSYTQDRAGYEQYF. As DNA, the CDR3 is TGTGCCAGCAGTTACACTCAGGACAGGGCAGGGTACGAGCAGTACTTC.

The genes are TRBV10-1 and TRBJ1-6; D perhaps matches TRBD1 (6 bases). Germline CDR1 reads WNHNN; CDR2 reads SYGVQD (reference sequence). V was pared by 2 bases and J by 7 bases, with 12 bases between. The CDR3 is made up of 15 amino acids. The DNA of the CDR3 is TGCGCCAGCAGTGAGACTCGGACAGAAAATTCACCCCTCCACTTT. Translation gives CASSETRTENSPLHF.

V gene TRBV6-5 combines with J gene TRBJ1-2, with TRBD1 matching 9 bases. Germline CDR1 MNHEY, CDR2 SVGAGI. Germline trimming cut 4 bases from V and 4 bases from J; bases unmatched to any gene: 1. This CDR3 is 13 amino acids long. The CDR3 loop reads CASSSDRGYGYTF. The CDR3 region has the DNA TGTGCCAGCAGTTCGGACAGGGGCTATGGCTACACCTTC.

The V and J genes are TRBV11-1 and TRBJ2-1; TRBD2 agrees at 13 bases. Germline CDR1 is SGHAT and CDR2 is FQDESV (reference sequence). Losses at the gene ends were 5 bases for V and 4 bases for J; bases not matched to a gene: 2. CDR3 size: 15 residues. The CDR3 nucleotides read TGTGCCAGCAGCCGGACTAGCGGGGGTTACAATGAGCAGTTCTTC. Its protein product is CASSRTSGGYNEQFF.

The chain carries TRBV5-1 and TRBJ1-1; 9 nucleotides align to TRBD1. From germline, CDR1 is SGHRS and CDR2 YFSETQ. The V segment lost 3 bases and the J segment 7 bases; nucleotides outside the gene matches: 4. The CDR3 is made up of 13 amino acids. In DNA, the CDR3 is TGCGCCAGCAGCTGGGGACAGGGTGATGAAGCTTTCTTT. Protein product: CASSWGQGDEAFF.

The chain is built from TRBV2 and TRBJ1-1, with a tentative D call TRBD1 (6 bases). Trimming took off 6 bases at V and 1 base at J, with 12 bases between the two ends. Looked up from germline, CDR1 is SNHLY and CDR2 is FYNNEI. The CDR3 has 14 residues. In DNA form, the CDR3 reads TGTGCCAGCAGCGTGGACAGAACGAACACTGAAGCTTTCTTT. Its translation is CASSVDRTNTEAFF.

The rearrangement links TRBV27 to TRBJ2-7, with 7 bases aligning to TRBD1. After removal of 7 bases from V and 2 bases from J, the junction contained 8 bases not matched to a gene. CDR3 length: 14 amino acids. CDR1 and CDR2 (germline): MNHEY, SMNVEV (reference sequence). CDR3 bases: TGTGCCAGCAAAATAATAGGACAGGCCTACGAGCAGTACTTC. Protein sequence: CASKIIGQAYEQYF.

The rearrangement uses TRBV6-2 or TRBV6-3 and TRBJ1-1; D not certain. Trimming left V 5 bases short and J 5 bases short, with 12 bases between. CDR1 MNHEY and CDR2 SVGEGT come from the germline V gene. CDR3 length: 13 residues. The CDR3 DNA sequence: TGTGCCAGCAGTCCGGTACAGACGACTGAAGCTTTCTTT. Its protein is CASSPVQTTEAFF.

The chain recombines TRBV6-5 with TRBJ2-2; D not resolved. This CDR3 comprises 12 residues. With 4 bases removed from V and 7 bases from J, the gap between germline ends came to 7 bases. Germline CDR1 reads MNHEY; CDR2 reads SVGAGI. The CDR3 reads CASSSISGELFF. Here the CDR3 DNA reads TGTGCCAGCAGTTCAATTAGCGGGGAGCTGTTTTTT.

The rearrangement uses TRBV18 and TRBJ1-2; TRBD1 agrees at 7 bases. CDR1 is KGHSH, CDR2 LQKENI, per germline. The CDR3 contains 15 residues. J was trimmed by 7 bases and V by 2 bases; bases with no gene match: 10. The CDR3 is CASSPVIGGAGGYTF. The CDR3 nucleotides are TGTGCCAGCTCACCAGTGATAGGGGGCGCAGGTGGCTACACCTTC.

This sequence joins TRBV7-9 and TRBJ2-3; D might be TRBD1 (6 bases). The CDR3 loop spans 14 amino acids. Germline V CDR1 and CDR2: SEHNR, FQNEAQ (reference sequence). V was cut by 8 bases and J by 0 bases, with 12 bases left in between. The CDR3: CASHWDTSTDTQYF. As DNA, the CDR3 is TGTGCCAGCCACTGGGACACTAGCACAGATACGCAGTATTTT.

The chain couples TRBV3-1 (or the pseudogene TRBV3-2) to TRBJ2-1; 7 positions agree with TRBD1. The V segment lost 3 bases and the J segment 0 bases; nucleotides outside the gene matches: 2. Germline CDR1 and CDR2: LGHDT and YNNKEL (reference sequence). The CDR3 is 15 amino acids. The DNA for the CDR3 is TGTGCCAGCAGCCAGGGACAGAGCTCCTACAATGAGCAGTTCTTC. This translates into CASSQGQSSYNEQFF.

The chain has TRBV7-8 and TRBJ2-5; 9 bases are shared with TRBD1. Germline V gives CDR1 SGHVS, CDR2 FQNEAQ. The V segment lost 2 bases and the J segment 6 bases; nucleotides outside the gene matches: 10. The CDR3 runs to 16 residues. In DNA form, the CDR3 reads TGTGCCAGCAGCTTATCGGCCCGGGGACAGGGAAAGACCCAGTACTTC. This gives the protein CASSLSARGQGKTQYF.

This chain uses TRBV9 with TRBJ2-1, with TRBD2 matching over 8 bases. This CDR3 is built from 17 residues. The V segment lost 3 bases and the J segment 6 bases; nucleotides outside the gene matches: 14. CDR1 and CDR2 from the germline V gene are SGDLS and YYNGEE. DNA for the CDR3: TGTGCCAGCAGCGCAACACGGGGGGGCCACTCCCCCAATGAGCAGTTCTTC. Protein: CASSATRGGHSPNEQFF.